One sample yielded the 20 T cell receptor beta chains listed below, sequenced in a study of beta chain features in type 1 diabetes. General study points: Moderate yet significant TCRB CDR3 shortening was seen in Type 1 diabetes patients in all four CD4+ subsets.

Sequencing targeted expressed TCRB transcripts, as all isolated RNA had been reverse transcribed. Assay used: immunoSEQ multiplex PCR; TCRdb lists only in-frame clones, some missing. The table includes 250,000 to 350,000 clones, roughly an eighth detected once. Their recognized antigens are unknown. Specimen: naive CD4+ T cells from blood. The receptors come from a young man with type 1 diabetes.

This clone was seen only a few times. V and J are TRBV27 and TRBJ2-2; no firm D call. There are 15 residues in the CDR3. The V end lost 4 bases, the J end lost 2 bases, and 11 bases lay between the germline ends. Germline loops: CDR1 MNHEY, CDR2 SMNVEV (reference sequence). Here the CDR3 reads CASSWKLGNTGELFF. The CDR3 DNA sequence: TGTGCCAGCAGTTGGAAGCTGGGCAACACCGGGGAGCTGTTTTTT.

This clone was seen more than once but under ten times. V is TRBV5-6 and J is TRBJ1-1, with D unclear. Germline-derived CDR1 and CDR2 are SGHDT and YYEEEE. Trimming took 2 bases from V and 2 from J, leaving 10 bases between them. This CDR3 is 14 amino acids long. Here the CDR3 DNA reads TGTGCCAGCAGCTTCAGAGAGGATAACACTGAAGCTTTCTTT. Residues: CASSFREDNTEAFF.

The chain is built from TRBV6-5 and TRBJ1-2, with 8 bases matching TRBD1. This CDR3 is 13 amino acids long. CDR1 MNHEY and CDR2 SVGAGI come from the germline V gene. Unmatched junction bases numbered 7, after V lost 5 bases and J lost 8 bases. Here the CDR3 reads CASSPRTGRGYTF. CDR3 in DNA: TGTGCCAGCAGTCCACGGACAGGGAGAGGCTACACCTTC.

This clone showed up just a few times. The gene calls are TRBV9 and TRBJ2-3, with 11 bases aligning to TRBD2. The CDR3 totals 15 residues. With V trimmed by 7 bases and J by 5 bases, 9 bases remained unmatched. CDR1 is SGDLS and CDR2 is YYNGEE in the germline V gene. The CDR3 region is CASGRGGLAVDTQYF. Written as DNA, the CDR3 is TGTGCCAGCGGTCGAGGGGGACTAGCGGTAGATACGCAGTATTTT. Full variable domain (remainder filled in from reference TRBV9 and TRBJ2-3): DSGVTQTPKHLITATGQRVTLRCSPRSGDLSVYWYQQSLDQGLQFLIQYYNGEERAKGNILERFSAQQFPDLHSELNLSSLELGDSALYFCASGRGGLAVDTQYFGPGTRLTVL.

The chain carries TRBV10-3 and TRBJ2-7; 12 nucleotides line up with TRBD2. The CDR3 sequence is 15 residues long. Germline V lookup: CDR1 ENHRY, CDR2 SYGVKD. V was clipped by 6 bases and J by 3 bases; unmatched bases: 6. Here the CDR3 DNA reads TGTGCCATCAGGCCAACTAGCGGGGGGAACTACGAGCAGTACTTC. It encodes CAIRPTSGGNYEQYF.

This clone has a handful of counts. The chain employs TRBV7-2 and TRBJ2-7; 9 positions match TRBD1. The CDR3 has 15 residues. Germline CDR1 reads SGHTA; CDR2 reads FQGNSA. The V and J ends lost 5 bases and 4 bases, in that order; junction bases with no gene match: 9. CDR3: CASSTIAQGAYEQYF. CDR3 nucleotides: TGTGCCAGCAGCACGATCGCACAGGGGGCTTACGAGCAGTACTTC. The whole variable domain, filled in from reference TRBV7-2 and TRBJ2-7, reads GAGVSQSPSNKVTEKGKDVELRCDPISGHTALYWYRQSLGQGLEFLIYFQGNSAPDKSGLPSDRFSAERTGGSVSTLTIQRTQQEDSAVYLCASSTIAQGAYEQYFGPGTRLTVT.

The chain has TRBV7-3 and TRBJ2-2, with 8 bases that match TRBD1. The CDR3 extends over 14 amino acids. CDR1 SGHTA and CDR2 FQGTGA come from the germline V gene. V lost 5 bases to trimming and J lost 4 bases; unmatched junction nucleotides: 3. The CDR3, as DNA: TGTGCCAGCAGCCAGACAGGGGCCACCGGGGAGCTGTTTTTT. It encodes CASSQTGATGELFF.

This clone has just a few counts. The chain links TRBV27 to TRBJ1-4, with D possibly being TRBD1 (5 bases). Between the trimmed V and J ends, which lost 11 bases and 0 bases, there was a span of 13 bases. The germline V gene encodes CDR1 MNHEY and CDR2 SMNVEV (reference sequence). The CDR3 loop spans 14 amino acids. Written as DNA, the CDR3 is TGTGCCTCCGGGGGTGGAGCAACTAATGAAAAACTGTTTTTT. The encoded protein is CASGGGATNEKLFF.

The CDR3 DNA follows: TGCGCCAGCACCAAAGGGACTAGCGAAGAGACCCAGTACTTC. This sequence encodes CASTKGTSEETQYF. The V call is TRBV5-1, the J call TRBJ2-5; 10 bases match TRBD2. The length of the CDR3 is 14 residues. The germline V gene has CDR1 SGHRS and CDR2 YFSETQ. Trimming removed 6 bases from V and 3 bases from J; junction bases left unmatched: 5.

The gene calls are TRBV5-1 and TRBJ2-7, with D perhaps TRBD1 (6 bases). V lost 2 bases and J 0 bases, leaving 15 bases between the germline ends. The germline V gene has CDR1 SGHRS and CDR2 YFSETQ. CDR3 length equals 16 residues. This chain's CDR3 is CASSLEGVPGSYEQYF. DNA of the CDR3: TGCGCCAGCAGCTTAGAGGGGGTTCCGGGCTCCTACGAGCAGTACTTC. Looking up the rest from reference TRBV5-1 and TRBJ2-7 gives the full variable domain: KAGVTQTPRYLIKTRGQQVTLSCSPISGHRSVSWYQQTPGQGLQFLFEYFSETQRNKGNFPGRFSGRQFSNSRSEMNVSTLELGDSALYLCASSLEGVPGSYEQYFGPGTRLTVT.

The rearrangement links TRBV25-1 to TRBJ1-4, with 7 positions matching TRBD1. Germline V gives CDR1 MGHDK, CDR2 SYGVNS. This CDR3 comprises 14 residues. J gave up 0 bases and V 6 bases, and 1 base lay outside the gene matches. The CDR3 DNA reads as TGTGCCAGCAGGACAGGGACAACTAATGAAAAACTGTTTTTT. Translating gives CASRTGTTNEKLFF.

The J gene is TRBJ1-1, the V gene TRBV7-2; 11 nucleotides align to TRBD1. This CDR3 spans 15 amino acids. Germline V CDR1 and CDR2: SGHTA, FQGNSA. V lost 1 base to trimming and J lost 4 bases; unmatched junction nucleotides: 2. The CDR3 DNA follows: TGTGCCAGCAGCTTAGATGGGACAGGGGGCACTGAAGCTTTCTTT. Translating it yields CASSLDGTGGTEAFF.

The rearrangement joins TRBV11-3 to TRBJ2-3; 9 bases agree with TRBD2. CDR3 size: 16 residues. V lost 3 bases to trimming and J lost 8 bases; unmatched junction nucleotides: 12. The germline V gene has CDR1 SGHNT and CDR2 YENEEA. The CDR3 sequence is CASSFSGGRALGTQYF. For the CDR3, the DNA is TGTGCCAGCAGCTTCTCGGGCGGGAGGGCCCTGGGTACGCAGTATTTT.

V is TRBV30 and J is TRBJ1-3; a possible D gene is TRBD1 (6 bases). The CDR3 has 14 residues. Germline CDR1 and CDR2: GTSNPN and SVGIG (reference sequence). The CDR3 nucleotides read TGTCCACGGGGGGCCTACGGGATTGGAAACACCATATATTTT. It is translated as CPRGAYGIGNTIYF.

In its sample, this clone was seen a few times. The chain carries TRBV30 and TRBJ1-2; no firm D call. Per germline, CDR1 GTSNPN and CDR2 SVGIG (reference sequence). Trimming removed 5 bases from V and 5 bases from J, with 6 bases in between. CDR3 length equals 10 residues. CDR3 residues: CAWGPYGYTF. CDR3 nucleotide sequence: TGTGCCTGGGGGCCTTATGGCTACACCTTC.

V and J are TRBV27 and TRBJ1-1, with D unresolved. Deletions cut 3 bases from V and 4 bases from J, with 15 bases between. The germline CDR1 and CDR2 sequences are MNHEY and SMNVEV (reference sequence). CDR3 size: 15 residues. Written as DNA, the CDR3 is TGTGCCAGCAGTTTCGGAACCGGGTCTGTCACTGAAGCTTTCTTT. Amino acid sequence: CASSFGTGSVTEAFF.

V usage is TRBV5-4 and J usage is TRBJ2-1; 8 bases are shared with TRBD2. Germline V CDR1 and CDR2: SGHNT, YYREEE (reference sequence). The CDR3 sequence is 17 residues long. V dropped 4 bases and J dropped 0; count of bases not matched to a gene: 9. DNA for the CDR3: TGTGCCAGCAGCAGGGGGGCCCGGGAGGGCTCCTACAATGAGCAGTTCTTC. Protein sequence: CASSRGAREGSYNEQFF.

This clone was found a few times. V gene TRBV9 combines with J gene TRBJ2-5; the D is unclear. Between the trimmed V and J ends, which lost 3 bases and 0 bases, there was a span of 9 bases. Germline V lookup: CDR1 SGDLS, CDR2 YYNGEE. This CDR3 has 14 residues. CDR3: CASSAAGYQETQYF. CDR3 in DNA: TGTGCCAGCAGCGCCGCAGGCTACCAAGAGACCCAGTACTTC.

Regarding this clone: This same CDR3 is encoded by further DNA sequences in the sample. This chain joins TRBV7-9 and TRBJ1-5; unclear D gene. There are 12 residues in the CDR3. CDR1 and CDR2 (germline): SEHNR, FQNEAQ (reference sequence). The V gene lost 3 bases and the J gene lost 5 bases, with 5 bases spanning the gap. CDR3 in amino acids: CASSFSDQPQHF. The DNA for the CDR3 is TGTGCCAGCAGCTTTAGTGATCAGCCCCAGCATTTT.

This clone has more than one count but fewer than ten. Other DNA sequences in this sample translate to the same CDR3. The chain recombines TRBV9 with TRBJ2-2; perhaps TRBD2 as D (6 bases). In germline, CDR1 is SGDLS, CDR2 YYNGEE. V gave up 2 bases and J gave up 0 bases, with 8 bases separating them. The CDR3 runs to 15 residues. The CDR3 coding sequence is TGTGCCAGCAGCGTTGGCGGGGCGAACACCGGGGAGCTGTTTTTT. It specifies CASSVGGANTGELFF.